The 12 T cell receptor beta chains presented below share a single source sample, sequenced in a study of T cells after somatic rescue of genetic block. Sequencing used immunoSEQ multiplex PCR; TCRdb keeps in-frame clones, though not all of them. The repertoire holds approximately 10,000 clones, with 60% to 85% as singletons. The specimen was peripheral blood mononuclear cells (PBMCs). These receptor sequences come from a boy aged 10-17 years.

The V gene is TRBV5-1, the J gene TRBJ2-7; D is possibly TRBD2 (6 bases). V was clipped by 4 bases and J by 5 bases, with 22 bases between them. CDR3 size: 16 residues. CDR1 and CDR2 from the germline V gene are SGHRS and YFSETQ. CDR3 DNA: TGCGCCAGCAGCCCGGTGGGGTCGGGGAGGCCCCACGAGCAGTACTTC. This sequence encodes CASSPVGSGRPHEQYF.

J is TRBJ1-4 and V is TRBV2; 8 bases map to TRBD1. CDR1 is SNHLY, CDR2 FYNNEI, per germline. This CDR3 is built from 13 residues. The V gene end was trimmed by 9 bases and the J gene end by 7 bases; junction bases not matched to a gene: 7. In nucleotides, the CDR3 is TGTGCCAGGACACAGGGGGTCGGTGAAAAACTGTTTTTT. Translation gives CARTQGVGEKLFF.

This sequence joins TRBV10-3 and TRBJ2-1; a possible D gene is TRBD1 (6 bases). Germline V CDR1 and CDR2: ENHRY, SYGVKD. With 3 bases removed from V and 3 bases from J, the gap between germline ends came to 18 bases. The CDR3 totals 17 residues. In DNA form, the CDR3 reads TGTGCCATCAGTGACTCGCCTGGGGGCGGAATCTACAATGAGCAGTTCTTC. Amino acid sequence: CAISDSPGGGIYNEQFF.

CDR3 in amino acids: CASSFEGGTDTQYF. The CDR3 bases are TGTGCCAGCAGTTTCGAGGGGGGCACAGATACGCAGTATTTT. The V and J genes are TRBV27 and TRBJ2-3, with D perhaps TRBD1 (6 bases). V was trimmed by 3 bases and J by 1 base, leaving 8 bases between them. The CDR3 covers 14 residues. Germline CDR1 reads MNHEY; CDR2 reads SMNVEV (reference sequence).

The chain joins TRBV5-1 to TRBJ2-3; TRBD1 aligns across 10 bases. With 0 bases clipped from V and 4 bases from J, the junction kept 2 bases outside the gene matches. CDR1 and CDR2 (germline): SGHRS, YFSETQ. The CDR3 is made up of 15 amino acids. CDR3 DNA sequence: TGCGCCAGCAGCTTGGAGGGACAGGGGCCAGATACGCAGTATTTT. It translates to CASSLEGQGPDTQYF.

J is TRBJ2-5 and V is TRBV27, with 7 nucleotides matching TRBD1. Germline V gives CDR1 MNHEY, CDR2 SMNVEV (reference sequence). J gave up 3 bases and V 0 bases, and 10 bases lay outside the gene matches. This CDR3 region has 17 residues. Written as DNA, the CDR3 is TGTGCCAGCAGTTTATCCCAATTCCCAGGGGGAAAAGAGACCCAGTACTTC. This sequence encodes CASSLSQFPGGKETQYF.

This clone has just a few counts. The chain employs TRBV7-6 and TRBJ1-1; D remains unclear. The CDR3 covers 13 residues. Germline-derived CDR1 and CDR2 are SGHVS and FNYEAQ. Trimming pared 5 bases from V and 1 base from J, leaving 8 bases between. In DNA form, the CDR3 reads TGTGCCAGCAGCACCACAAGGAACACTGAAGCTTTCTTT. This codes for CASSTTRNTEAFF.

V usage is TRBV5-5 and J usage is TRBJ2-7; TRBD1 aligns across 8 bases. This CDR3 spans 17 amino acids. V was pared by 1 base and J by 4 bases, with 13 bases of the junction left unmatched. The germline V gene has CDR1 SGHKS and CDR2 YYEKEE (reference sequence). The CDR3 is CASSLTGGSTTNYEQYF. In DNA form, the CDR3 reads TGTGCCAGCAGCTTGACAGGGGGTTCCACTACAAATTACGAGCAGTACTTC.

V gene TRBV20-1 combines with J gene TRBJ2-1; D gene unclear. The germline CDR1 and CDR2 sequences are DFQATT and SNEGSKA (reference sequence). The CDR3 contains 9 residues. For the CDR3, the DNA is TGCAGACCCAACAATGAGCAGTTCTTC. Encoded protein: CRPNNEQFF.

The chain carries TRBV11-3 and TRBJ2-2; 12 nucleotides agree with TRBD2. CDR1 is SGHNT and CDR2 is YENEEA in the germline V gene. The V and J ends lost 5 bases and 7 bases, in that order; junction bases with no gene match: 8. The CDR3 consists of 16 residues. This CDR3 reads CASSSQLAGGGGELFF. The CDR3 DNA follows: TGTGCCAGCAGCAGCCAACTAGCGGGAGGCGGCGGGGAGCTGTTTTTT.

This clone was found once. The chain recombines TRBV5-1 with TRBJ2-7, with 14 bases identical to TRBD2. Germline V lookup: CDR1 SGHRS, CDR2 YFSETQ. The CDR3 has 17 residues. V gave up 4 bases and J gave up 5 bases; unmatched junction bases: 11. CDR3 protein: CASSQRPGLAGDNEQYF. The CDR3 DNA reads as TGCGCCAGCAGCCAAAGACCGGGACTAGCGGGAGACAACGAGCAGTACTTC.

The CDR3 loop is CASKSAGQNTGELFF. DNA of the CDR3: TGTGCCAGCAAATCCGCAGGGCAGAACACCGGGGAGCTGTTTTTT. V is TRBV28 and J is TRBJ2-2; a weak D match, TRBD1 (5 bases). From germline, CDR1 is MDHEN and CDR2 SYDVKM. V lost 7 bases and J 1 base, leaving 13 bases between the germline ends. The CDR3 runs to 15 residues.